The present T cell receptor (beta chain) was sequenced within a study of B cell selection in AIRE deficiency. The table came from immunoSEQ multiplex PCR; TCRdb's copy has only in-frame clones and leaves some out. This table holds 20,000 to 30,000 clones, around 92% found once. Regulatory T cells were sorted as CD4+CD25hiCD127low/negative. Per the germline V gene, CDR1 is SGHTA and CDR2 is FQGTGA. V lost 7 bases and J lost 4; bases outside the gene matches: 9. CDR3 length: 15 amino acids. The rearrangement joins TRBV7-3 to TRBJ2-1, with 8 bases fitting TRBD2. The source is a human donor in good health. The material sequenced was CD4+CD25+ Tregs sorted from PBMCs. CDR3 bases: TGTGCCAGCAAATTGGGGACTAGTACGTACAATGAGCAGTTCTTC. Amino acids: CASKLGTSTYNEQFF.